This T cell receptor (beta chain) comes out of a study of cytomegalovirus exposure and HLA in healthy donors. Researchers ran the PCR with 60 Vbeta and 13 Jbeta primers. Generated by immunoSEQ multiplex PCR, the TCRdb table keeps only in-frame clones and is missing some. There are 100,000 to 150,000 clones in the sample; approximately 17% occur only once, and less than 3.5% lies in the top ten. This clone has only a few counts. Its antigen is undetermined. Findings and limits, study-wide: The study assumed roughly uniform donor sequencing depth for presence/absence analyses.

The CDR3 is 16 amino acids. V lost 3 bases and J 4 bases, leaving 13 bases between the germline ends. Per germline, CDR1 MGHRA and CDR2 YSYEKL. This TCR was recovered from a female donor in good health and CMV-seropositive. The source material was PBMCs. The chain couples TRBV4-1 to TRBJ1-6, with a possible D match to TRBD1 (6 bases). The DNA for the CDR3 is TGCGCCAGCAGCCATGGCAGGGGAAAATATAATTCACCCCTCCACTTT. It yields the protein CASSHGRGKYNSPLHF.